What follows are 14 T cell receptor beta chains derived from one specimen sequenced in a study of vaccination and CD4 T cells after COVID-19. No antigen has been assigned to these receptors. Cultured CD4+ T cell DNA was sequenced using the Oncomine TCR Beta short-read assay. TCRdb re-called the PCR reads with MiXCR, one entry per CDR3 protein. The sample lists around 20,000 distinct CDR3 sequences, approximately 44% occurring once. Documented time point: late sampling 161 to 241 days after vaccination in a few convalescent patients. This sample's treatment: roughly 10-day PBMC culture with coronavirus spike peptide pools or control peptides (ViraFEST assay). The specimen comprised CD4+ T cells from blood, cultured in vitro, sampled about 7 months after SARS-CoV-2 vaccination. The receptor source for this set is a human donor who had recovered from COVID-19.

This chain connects TRBV6-5 to TRBJ1-1; D uncertain. Germline V gene data show CDR1 as MNHEY and CDR2 as SVGAGI. Between the trimmed V and J ends, which lost 2 bases and 1 base, there was a span of 8 bases. The CDR3 runs to 14 residues. The CDR3 region is CASSYVLGNTEAFF. CDR3 sequence (DNA): TGTGCCAGCAGTTACGTATTGGGGAACACTGAAGCTTTCTTT.

This clonotype appeared a few times. The chain recombines TRBV20-1 with TRBJ2-3; 9 nucleotides agree with TRBD2. The CDR3 covers 16 residues. Per germline, CDR1 DFQATT and CDR2 SNEGSKA (reference sequence). Trimming at V came to 0 bases and at J to 4 bases, leaving 8 bases not matched to a gene. CDR3 protein: CSARDFYAGGPDTQYF. CDR3 DNA sequence: TGCAGTGCTAGAGATTTTTACGCGGGAGGGCCAGATACGCAGTATTTT.

The chain couples TRBV15 to TRBJ1-1; D is undetermined. This CDR3 region has 14 residues. Trimming pared 3 bases from V and 4 bases from J, leaving 12 bases between. CDR1 is LNHNV, CDR2 YYDKDF, per germline (reference sequence). The DNA for the CDR3 is TGTGCCACCAGCAGCGGAGGGATCCTCACTGAAGCTTTCTTT. The encoded protein is CATSSGGILTEAFF.

In this sample, this clonotype turned up a few times. The chain is built from TRBV6-5 and TRBJ1-2; TRBD1 aligns across 7 bases. With 4 bases clipped from V and 7 bases from J, the junction kept 15 bases outside the gene matches. Germline CDR1 reads MNHEY; CDR2 reads SVGAGI. The CDR3 totals 16 residues. The CDR3 bases are TGTGCCAGCAGTTGGGGACAGTCCTTAACTATGGCTGGCTACACCTTC. Translated: CASSWGQSLTMAGYTF.

The chain combines TRBV19 with TRBJ1-4; D is perhaps TRBD1 (5 bases). V lost 3 bases and J lost 10, with 15 bases in between. The V gene's germline CDR1 is LNHDA and CDR2 SQIVND (reference sequence). The CDR3 spans 14 residues. CDR3 amino acids: CASSMGETDGKLFF. The DNA for the CDR3 is TGTGCCAGTAGTATGGGGGAGACAGACGGAAAACTGTTTTTT.

As DNA, the CDR3 is TGTGCCAGCAGCCGCGACAGGGGTGACCAGCCCCAGCATTTT. Translated: CASSRDRGDQPQHF. The chain is built from TRBV6-2 or TRBV6-3 and TRBJ1-5; TRBD1 aligns across 8 bases. This CDR3 is built from 14 residues. Unmatched junction bases numbered 8, after V lost 6 bases and J lost 7 bases. The V gene's germline CDR1 is MNHEY and CDR2 SVGEGT.

The chain has TRBV6-5 and TRBJ2-1; no reliable D call. CDR3 size: 14 residues. CDR1 is MNHEY, CDR2 SVGAGI, per germline. Between the trimmed V and J ends, which lost 2 bases and 10 bases, there was a span of 15 bases. This CDR3 is CASSYPSKPFEQFF. For the CDR3, the DNA is TGTGCCAGCAGTTACCCCTCAAAGCCCTTCGAGCAGTTCTTC.

About this clonotype itself: One end of the junction does not line up with germline, which may come from a read error. The V call is TRBV7-6, the J call TRBJ1-5, with no clear D. The germline V gene has CDR1 SGHVS and CDR2 FNYEAQ. The CDR3 extends over 13 amino acids. CDR3 sequence reads: CASSLGPLQPQHF. CDR3 nucleotides: TGTGCTAGCAGCTTAGGTCCGCTACAGCCCCAGCATTTT. The full variable domain, in which reference TRBV7-6 and TRBJ1-5 provide the parts outside the CDR3, is GAGVSQSPRYKVTKRGQDVALRCDPISGHVSLYWYRQALGQGPEFLTYFNYEAQQDKSGLPNDRFSAERPEGSISTLTIQRTEQRDSAMYRCASSLGPLQPQHFGDGTRLSIL.

The chain links TRBV28 to TRBJ2-7; D is unclear. The CDR3 runs to 16 residues. Trimming took off 2 bases at V and 6 bases at J, with 20 bases between the two ends. Germline V gene lookup returns CDR1 MDHEN and CDR2 SYDVKM. DNA for the CDR3: TGTGCCAGCAGTTTAGGCAGTGGTGGAACGGGCCGCGAGCAGTACTTC. Protein product: CASSLGSGGTGREQYF.

This chain connects TRBV20-1 to TRBJ2-5, with 7 nucleotides matching TRBD1. The length of the CDR3 is 11 residues. CDR1 and CDR2 (germline): DFQATT, SNEGSKA (reference sequence). Trimming removed 8 bases from V and 5 bases from J; junction bases left unmatched: 5. This CDR3 reads CSTYRGETQYF. As DNA, the CDR3 is TGCAGTACATACAGGGGTGAGACCCAGTACTTC.

V gene TRBV20-1 combines with J gene TRBJ2-1; 10 bases align to TRBD2. The J segment lost 9 bases and the V segment lost 2 bases, leaving 13 bases of the junction unmatched. The germline V gene encodes CDR1 DFQATT and CDR2 SNEGSKA (reference sequence). There are 16 residues in the CDR3. The CDR3 sequence is CSARMLAGEEFGEQFF. The CDR3 DNA reads TGCAGTGCTAGAATGCTAGCGGGAGAAGAATTTGGTGAGCAGTTCTTC.

The J gene is TRBJ1-1, the V gene TRBV10-3; TRBD1 agrees at 7 bases. This CDR3 spans 14 amino acids. Trimming cost V 7 bases and J 1 base; bases outside gene matches: 6. CDR1 and CDR2 (germline): ENHRY, SYGVKD. The CDR3 loop is CAIKLTGPNTEAFF. CDR3 nucleotides: TGTGCCATCAAATTGACAGGGCCGAACACTGAAGCTTTCTTT.

In this sample, this clonotype is medium-sized (0.01 to 0.1%). The chain carries TRBV7-9 and TRBJ1-2; 11 bases line up with TRBD1. Germline CDR1 and CDR2: SEHNR and FQNEAQ (reference sequence). The CDR3 consists of 15 residues. V lost 4 bases to trimming and J lost 7 bases; unmatched junction nucleotides: 8. The CDR3 loop is CASSYADRGRSGYTF. The CDR3 DNA reads as TGTGCCAGCAGCTACGCGGACAGGGGGCGAAGTGGCTACACCTTC.

V is TRBV6-2 or TRBV6-3 and J is TRBJ1-5; 9 nucleotides match TRBD1. The CDR3 has 18 amino acids. Germline lookup yields CDR1 MNHEY and CDR2 SVGEGT. V gave up 1 base and J gave up 7 bases; unmatched junction bases: 14. CDR3 bases: TGTGCCAGCAGTTACTATCCGGGACAGGGCAGTTTAGAACAGCCCCAGCATTTT. As protein: CASSYYPGQGSLEQPQHF.